Reported below is one T cell receptor (beta chain). The antigen is not known. The sample comes from a study of vaccination effects on CD4 cells after COVID-19. Upon completion of more than eight days in culture, CD4+ T cells were isolated. Sometime from March through December 2020, the person acquired a SARS-CoV-2 infection that PCR confirmed. All study participants received two doses of BNT162b2 or mRNA-1273 vaccine. CDR3 size: 14 residues. The germline V and J ends were trimmed by 5 bases and 2 bases, with 13 bases remaining between them. Germline CDR1 and CDR2: PRHDT and FYEKMQ (reference sequence). Assay used: immunoSEQ multiplex PCR; TCRdb lists only in-frame clones, some missing. The table records around 50,000 clones, about 70% of them present only once.

This specimen consisted of CD4+ T cells from PBMCs cultured without peptide, obtained after COVID-19 vaccination. The receptor's source is a human donor who had a prior SARS-CoV-2 infection. This chain links TRBV13 with TRBJ2-7; D unresolved. The chain's CDR3 is CASSPRTETYEQYF. The CDR3 DNA is TGTGCCAGCAGCCCTAGGACGGAGACCTACGAGCAGTACTTC.